The 6 T cell receptor beta chains listed next were all sequenced from one sample in a study of response to subunit inactivated influenza vaccine. TCRdb reanalysed the RT-PCR reads using MiXCR and keeps one entry per CDR3 protein. The table includes over 750,000 distinct CDR3 sequences, around 20% detected once. Sequences were derived from PBMCs from blood, sampled around 5 days after vaccination. Receptors originate from a man aged 50 or older who received an inactivated influenza vaccine.

The chain recombines TRBV12-3 or TRBV12-4 with TRBJ2-7; either TRBD1 or TRBD2 may supply D (5 bases each). This CDR3 has 13 amino acids. The V and J ends lost 5 bases and 6 bases respectively, with 14 bases between them. The CDR3 reads CASSAGTLSEQYF. The CDR3 nucleotides are TGTGCCAGCAGTGCCGGGACGTTATCCGAGCAGTACTTC.

This clonotype has a handful of counts. V is TRBV3-1 and J is TRBJ1-1; possibly TRBD1 for D (6 bases). The V end lost 3 bases, the J end lost 7 bases, and 12 bases lay between the germline ends. This CDR3 has 13 residues. CDR1 and CDR2 from the germline V gene are LGHDT and YNNKEL (reference sequence). Written as DNA, the CDR3 is TGTGCCAGCAGCCAGGCCGGGACACTTGAAGCTTTCTTT. It encodes CASSQAGTLEAFF.

The chain couples TRBV7-9 to TRBJ2-3, with a tentative D call TRBD2 (7 bases). Germline V gene sequence: CDR1 SEHNR, CDR2 FQNEAQ (reference sequence). Trimming took off 5 bases at V and 2 bases at J, with 17 bases between the two ends. The CDR3 runs 16 residues. CDR3 in amino acids: CASSPMGGQITDTQYF. CDR3 in DNA: TGTGCCAGCAGCCCGATGGGGGGGCAGATCACAGATACGCAGTATTTT.

The chain joins TRBV5-6 to TRBJ2-7, with 7 positions matching TRBD2. The germline gives CDR1 SGHDT, CDR2 YYEEEE. This CDR3 comprises 16 residues. V shed 0 bases and J 4 bases; nucleotides not matched to a gene: 10. CDR3 coding DNA: TGTGCCAGCAGCTTGGGTGGACCGGGACTACCTTACGAGCAGTACTTC. Encoded protein: CASSLGGPGLPYEQYF.

This chain uses TRBV7-9 with TRBJ2-7; D gene unclear. V lost 6 bases and J 3 bases, leaving 15 bases between the germline ends. Germline V lookup: CDR1 SEHNR, CDR2 FQNEAQ (reference sequence). CDR3 size: 14 residues. The DNA for the CDR3 is TGTGCCAGCAGTCAAGGGATATTAGACTACGAGCAGTACTTC. Encoded protein: CASSQGILDYEQYF.

This rearrangement joins TRBV30 to TRBJ2-3, with no clear D. This CDR3 has 12 amino acids. The germline V gene has CDR1 GTSNPN and CDR2 SVGIG (reference sequence). Trimming pared 1 base from V and 4 bases from J, leaving 6 bases between. The CDR3 here is CAWSDRADTQYF. CDR3 DNA: TGTGCCTGGAGTGACAGAGCAGATACGCAGTATTTT.